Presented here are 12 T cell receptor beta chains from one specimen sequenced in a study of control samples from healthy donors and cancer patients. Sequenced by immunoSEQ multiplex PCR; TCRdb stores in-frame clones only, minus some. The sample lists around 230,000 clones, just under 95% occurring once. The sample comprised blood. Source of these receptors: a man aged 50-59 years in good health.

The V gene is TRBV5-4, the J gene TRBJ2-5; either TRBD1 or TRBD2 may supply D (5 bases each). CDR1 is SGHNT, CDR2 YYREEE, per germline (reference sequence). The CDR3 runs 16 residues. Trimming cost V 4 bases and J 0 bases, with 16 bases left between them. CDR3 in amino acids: CASSHPGPAYQETQYF. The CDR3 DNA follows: TGTGCCAGCAGCCATCCGGGACCCGCGTACCAAGAGACCCAGTACTTC.

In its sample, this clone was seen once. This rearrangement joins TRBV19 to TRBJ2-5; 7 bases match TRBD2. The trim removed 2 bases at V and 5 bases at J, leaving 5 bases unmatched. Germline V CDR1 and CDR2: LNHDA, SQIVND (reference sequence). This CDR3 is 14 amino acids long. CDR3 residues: CASSIQGGGETQYF. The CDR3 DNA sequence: TGTGCCAGTAGTATACAGGGCGGGGGTGAGACCCAGTACTTC.

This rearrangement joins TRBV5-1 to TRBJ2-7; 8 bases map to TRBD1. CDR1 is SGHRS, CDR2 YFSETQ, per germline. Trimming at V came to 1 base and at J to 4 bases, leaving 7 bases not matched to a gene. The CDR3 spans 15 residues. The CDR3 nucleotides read TGCGCCAGCAGCTTGAGGACAGGGCGTGGGTACGAGCAGTACTTC. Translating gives CASSLRTGRGYEQYF.

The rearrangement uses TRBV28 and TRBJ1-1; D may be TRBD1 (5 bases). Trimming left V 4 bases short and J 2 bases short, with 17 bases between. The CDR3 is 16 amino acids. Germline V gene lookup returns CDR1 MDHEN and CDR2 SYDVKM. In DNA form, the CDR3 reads TGTGCCAGCAGTTACCTCGGGGGACCTAGTAACACTGAAGCTTTCTTT. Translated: CASSYLGGPSNTEAFF.

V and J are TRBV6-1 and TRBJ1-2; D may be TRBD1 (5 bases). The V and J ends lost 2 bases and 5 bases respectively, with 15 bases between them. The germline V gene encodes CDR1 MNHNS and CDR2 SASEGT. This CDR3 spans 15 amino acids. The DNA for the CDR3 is TGTGCCAGCAGTGAAATGGGGGGAACTCGGTATGGCTACACCTTC. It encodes CASSEMGGTRYGYTF.

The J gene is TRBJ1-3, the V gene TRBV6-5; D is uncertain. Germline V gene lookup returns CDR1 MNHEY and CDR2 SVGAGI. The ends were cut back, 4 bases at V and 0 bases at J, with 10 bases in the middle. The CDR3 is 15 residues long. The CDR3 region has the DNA TGTGCCAGCAGTTTCGGATTTCCCTCTGGAAACACCATATATTTT. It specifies CASSFGFPSGNTIYF.

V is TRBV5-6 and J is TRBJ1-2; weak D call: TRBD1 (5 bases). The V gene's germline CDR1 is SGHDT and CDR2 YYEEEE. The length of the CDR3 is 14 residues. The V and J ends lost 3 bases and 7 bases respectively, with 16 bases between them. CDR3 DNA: TGTGCCAGCAGCTCGCCGGGACTTGCGGGTGGCTACACCTTC. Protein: CASSSPGLAGGYTF.

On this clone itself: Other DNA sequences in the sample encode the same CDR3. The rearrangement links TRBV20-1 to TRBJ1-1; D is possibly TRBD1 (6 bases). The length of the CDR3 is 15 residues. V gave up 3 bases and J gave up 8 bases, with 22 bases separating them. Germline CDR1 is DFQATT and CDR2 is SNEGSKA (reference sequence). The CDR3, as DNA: TGCAGTGCTAGTGCGGATTCGTGGGGGCGGGGGGAAGCTTTCTTT. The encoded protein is CSASADSWGRGEAFF.

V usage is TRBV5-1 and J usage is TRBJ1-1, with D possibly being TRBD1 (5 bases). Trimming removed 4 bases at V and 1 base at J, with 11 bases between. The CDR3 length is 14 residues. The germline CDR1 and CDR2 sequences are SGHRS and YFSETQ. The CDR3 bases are TGCGCCAGCAGCACAGGAAATACGAACACTGAAGCTTTCTTT. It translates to CASSTGNTNTEAFF.

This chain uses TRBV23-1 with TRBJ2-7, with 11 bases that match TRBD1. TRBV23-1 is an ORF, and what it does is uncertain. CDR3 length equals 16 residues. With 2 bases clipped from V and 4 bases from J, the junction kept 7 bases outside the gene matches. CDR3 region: CASSQRTGGFCYEQYV. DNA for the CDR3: TGCGCCAGCAGTCAAAGGACAGGGGGCTTCTGTTACGAGCAGTACGTC.

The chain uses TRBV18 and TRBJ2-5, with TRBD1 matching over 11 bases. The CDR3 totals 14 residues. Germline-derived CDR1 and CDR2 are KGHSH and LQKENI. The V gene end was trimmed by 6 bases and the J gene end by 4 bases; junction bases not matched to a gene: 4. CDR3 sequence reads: CASSRDRGSETQYF. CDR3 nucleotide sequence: TGTGCCAGCTCCCGGGACAGGGGGTCAGAGACCCAGTACTTC.

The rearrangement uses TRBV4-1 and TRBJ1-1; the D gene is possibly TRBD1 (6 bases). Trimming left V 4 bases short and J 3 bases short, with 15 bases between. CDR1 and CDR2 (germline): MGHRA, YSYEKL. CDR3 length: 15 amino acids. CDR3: CASSRKPGEYTEAFF. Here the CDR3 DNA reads TGCGCCAGCAGCCGGAAACCAGGGGAATACACTGAAGCTTTCTTT.